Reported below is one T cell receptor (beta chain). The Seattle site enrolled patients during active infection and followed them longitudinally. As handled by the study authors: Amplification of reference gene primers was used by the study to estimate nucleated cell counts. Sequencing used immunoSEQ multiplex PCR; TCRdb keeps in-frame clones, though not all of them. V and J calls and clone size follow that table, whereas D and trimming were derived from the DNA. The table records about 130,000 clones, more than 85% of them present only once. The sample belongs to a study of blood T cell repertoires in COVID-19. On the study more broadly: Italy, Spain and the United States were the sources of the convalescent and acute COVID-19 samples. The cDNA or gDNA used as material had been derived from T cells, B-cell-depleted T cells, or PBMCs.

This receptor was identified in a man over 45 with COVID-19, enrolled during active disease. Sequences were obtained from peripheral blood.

The CDR3: CASSTREGTFYGYTF. The CDR3 region has the DNA TGTGCCAGCAGCACCCGGGAGGGGACGTTCTATGGCTACACCTTC. The V gene is TRBV21-1, the J gene TRBJ1-2. TRBV21-1 is a pseudogene. This CDR3 region has 15 residues.